This TCR beta chain was recovered during a study of identical twins. This CDR3 comprises 14 residues. Germline lookup yields CDR1 DFQATT and CDR2 SNEGSKA (reference sequence). Trimming removed 2 bases from V and 0 bases from J, with 10 bases in between. TCRdb re-called the 5' RACE reads through MiXCR, storing one row per CDR3 protein. Of 1,800,000 or so distinct CDR3 sequences detected, more than 30% appear once; the ten largest clones hold about 0.27%. Sample: cord blood. The chain joins TRBV20-1 to TRBJ1-1; maybe TRBD1 (6 bases). This TCR derives from a newborn girl in good health. The CDR3 sequence: CSARRGALNTEAFF. The CDR3 DNA is TGCAGTGCTAGAAGGGGGGCTCTGAACACTGAAGCTTTCTTT.